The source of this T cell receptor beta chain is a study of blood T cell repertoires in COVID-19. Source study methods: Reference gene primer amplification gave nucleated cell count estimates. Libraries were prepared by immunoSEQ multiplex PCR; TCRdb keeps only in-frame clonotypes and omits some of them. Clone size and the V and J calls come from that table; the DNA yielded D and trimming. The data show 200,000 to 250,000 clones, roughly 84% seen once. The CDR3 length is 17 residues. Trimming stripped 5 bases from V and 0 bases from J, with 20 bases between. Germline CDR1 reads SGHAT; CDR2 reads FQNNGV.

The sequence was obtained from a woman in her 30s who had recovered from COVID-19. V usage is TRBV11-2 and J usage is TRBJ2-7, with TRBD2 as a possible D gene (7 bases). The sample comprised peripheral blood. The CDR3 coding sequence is TGTGCCAGCAGCAAAATAGGGGGGGGACAAAGCTCCTACGAGCAGTACTTC. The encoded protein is CASSKIGGGQSSYEQYF.